Following are 18 T cell receptor beta chains from one sample sequenced in a study of Ad26.COV2.S vaccination and SARS-CoV-2 variants. Here immunoSEQ multiplex PCR was the method, and the copy in TCRdb shows in-frame clones only, minus some. The sample shows around 250,000 clones, around 87% of them seen only once. Specified treatment: about 20 received Ad26.COV2.S at low or high dose, single or two shots; 5 received placebo; per-sample allocation not given. Day 63 after the first injection of vaccine or placebo was the sampling time. Material: peripheral blood, obtained in a trial of Ad26.COV2.S vaccine versus placebo. These receptors were obtained from a person aged 18-60 years who received the Ad26.COV2.S COVID-19 vaccine or a placebo.

This chain links TRBV2 with TRBJ1-5, with a possible D match to TRBD1 (6 bases). The germline V gene has CDR1 SNHLY and CDR2 FYNNEI. V was shortened by 2 bases and J by 6 bases, with 14 bases between the two germline ends. CDR3 length: 15 residues. CDR3 in amino acids: CASSEIGGGGQPQHF. Here the CDR3 DNA reads TGTGCCAGCAGTGAAATAGGGGGAGGGGGTCAGCCCCAGCATTTT.

The rearrangement links TRBV30 to TRBJ1-3; D is uncertain. There are 12 residues in the CDR3. The ends were cut back, 1 base at V and 3 bases at J, with 4 bases in the middle. From germline, CDR1 is GTSNPN and CDR2 SVGIG (reference sequence). The CDR3 sequence is CAWSEGGNTIYF. The CDR3 DNA reads as TGTGCCTGGAGTGAAGGTGGAAACACCATATATTTT.

This clone was recorded once. The gene calls are TRBV7-2 and TRBJ2-7, with 7 bases matching TRBD2. The J segment lost 3 bases and the V segment lost 3 bases, leaving 5 bases of the junction unmatched. The CDR3 is 14 amino acids. Germline V gives CDR1 SGHTA, CDR2 FQGNSA. In DNA, the CDR3 is TGTGCCAGCAGCTTCGCTAGCGGAGTCTACGAGCAGTACTTC. It specifies CASSFASGVYEQYF.

The J gene is TRBJ1-4, the V gene TRBV7-9, with D perhaps TRBD1 (5 bases). V gave up 3 bases and J gave up 5 bases, with 13 bases separating them. The germline gives CDR1 SEHNR, CDR2 FQNEAQ (reference sequence). The CDR3 covers 15 residues. The chain's CDR3 is CASSFLPGTNEKLFF. As DNA, the CDR3 is TGTGCCAGCAGCTTCCTTCCGGGGACGAATGAAAAACTGTTTTTT.

The rearrangement links TRBV10-3 to TRBJ2-7, with D possibly TRBD1 on 6 matching bases. Trimming took 1 base from V and 5 from J, leaving 12 bases between them. CDR1 and CDR2 from the germline V gene are ENHRY and SYGVKD. This CDR3 has 14 amino acids. This chain's CDR3 is CAISELDPGDEQYF. The CDR3 DNA is TGTGCCATCAGTGAGTTGGACCCAGGGGACGAGCAGTACTTC.

The rearrangement links TRBV24-1 to TRBJ2-1; 11 nucleotides match TRBD2. This CDR3 is 14 amino acids long. Germline assignment: CDR1 KGHDR and CDR2 SFDVKD. J gave up 5 bases and V 7 bases, and 3 bases lay outside the gene matches. The CDR3: CATSGTSGNNEQFF. In DNA, the CDR3 is TGTGCCACCAGCGGGACTAGCGGAAACAATGAGCAGTTCTTC.

V is TRBV19 and J is TRBJ1-1, with no clear D. Trimming took off 1 base at V and 1 base at J, with 7 bases between the two ends. CDR1 and CDR2 from the germline V gene are LNHDA and SQIVND (reference sequence). This CDR3 has 14 amino acids. CDR3 loop: CASSIAPGNTEAFF. CDR3 coding DNA: TGTGCCAGTAGTATAGCCCCAGGGAACACTGAAGCTTTCTTT.

The V and J genes are TRBV5-1 and TRBJ2-2, with 10 bases matching TRBD2. There are 16 residues in the CDR3. Germline V gene lookup returns CDR1 SGHRS and CDR2 YFSETQ. V lost 3 bases to trimming and J lost 6 bases; unmatched junction nucleotides: 8. CDR3 loop: CASSSTSGAGAGELFF. The CDR3 DNA reads as TGCGCCAGCAGCTCCACTAGCGGGGCAGGGGCCGGGGAGCTGTTTTTT.

This clone was seen once. The chain is built from TRBV27 and TRBJ2-7; the match to TRBD2 covers 8 bases. There are 14 residues in the CDR3. Germline CDR1 is MNHEY and CDR2 is SMNVEV (reference sequence). The V and J ends lost 3 bases and 3 bases, in that order; junction bases with no gene match: 4. The CDR3 sequence is CASSFTSGIYEQYF. CDR3 DNA sequence: TGTGCCAGCAGTTTCACTAGCGGCATCTACGAGCAGTACTTC.

The rearrangement uses TRBV5-1 and TRBJ1-4; D may be TRBD1 (6 bases). The CDR3 consists of 15 residues. V was shortened by 3 bases and J by 0 bases, with 9 bases between the two germline ends. Germline CDR1 is SGHRS and CDR2 is YFSETQ. CDR3 sequence reads: CASSSGQPTNEKLFF. The DNA of the CDR3 is TGCGCCAGCAGCTCGGGACAACCAACTAATGAAAAACTGTTTTTT. The full variable domain, with the rest looked up from reference TRBV5-1 and TRBJ1-4, is KAGVTQTPRYLIKTRGQQVTLSCSPISGHRSVSWYQQTPGQGLQFLFEYFSETQRNKGNFPGRFSGRQFSNSRSEMNVSTLELGDSALYLCASSSGQPTNEKLFFGSGTQLSVL.

The chain employs TRBV13 and TRBJ2-7; D may correspond to TRBD1 or TRBD2 (8 bases each). V was shortened by 6 bases and J by 3 bases, with 15 bases between the two germline ends. Germline V gives CDR1 PRHDT, CDR2 FYEKMQ (reference sequence). CDR3 size: 14 residues. CDR3 loop: CASSSGTGLYEQYF. Here the CDR3 DNA reads TGTGCCAGCAGTAGCGGGACAGGCCTCTACGAGCAGTACTTC.

CDR3 nucleotides: TGTGCCAGCAGCGTTACCGATGTCGGGGGTGAAGCTTTCTTT. It yields the protein CASSVTDVGGEAFF. The gene calls are TRBV9 and TRBJ1-1, with a tentative D call TRBD1 (5 bases). CDR1 is SGDLS, CDR2 YYNGEE, per germline. With 2 bases removed from V and 7 bases from J, the gap between germline ends came to 15 bases. This CDR3 spans 14 amino acids.

This clone has a single count. V gene TRBV7-9 combines with J gene TRBJ1-1; possible D gene TRBD1, 6 bases. Trimming took off 6 bases at V and 4 bases at J, with 12 bases between the two ends. The CDR3 has 13 amino acids. Germline V lookup: CDR1 SEHNR, CDR2 FQNEAQ (reference sequence). CDR3 sequence (DNA): TGTGCCAGCAGTTACCCGGGGGCCACTGAAGCTTTCTTT. It translates to CASSYPGATEAFF.

The chain employs TRBV7-9 and TRBJ2-1, with D maybe TRBD1 (6 bases). The V end was cut by 4 bases, the J end by 2 bases, with 12 bases between. This CDR3 has 15 amino acids. CDR1 is SEHNR, CDR2 FQNEAQ, per germline (reference sequence). This CDR3 is CASSSADRAYNEQFF. CDR3 DNA: TGTGCCAGCAGCTCAGCGGACAGAGCCTACAATGAGCAGTTCTTC.

The chain is built from TRBV7-9 and TRBJ2-7, with 7 bases identical to TRBD1. From germline, CDR1 is SEHNR and CDR2 FQNEAQ (reference sequence). J was trimmed by 3 bases and V by 3 bases; bases with no gene match: 11. The CDR3 is 16 residues long. CDR3: CASSFNRGLEDYEQYF. CDR3 bases: TGTGCCAGCAGCTTCAACAGGGGCCTAGAGGACTACGAGCAGTACTTC.

The CDR3 protein is CASSRTWAGANVLTF. CDR3 nucleotide sequence: TGTGCCAGCAGTCGGACTTGGGCTGGGGCCAACGTCCTGACTTTC. The gene calls are TRBV2 and TRBJ2-6; the D gene is possibly TRBD2 (5 bases). Germline CDR1 reads SNHLY; CDR2 reads FYNNEI. The CDR3 runs 15 residues. V was cut by 5 bases and J by 2 bases, with 10 bases left in between.

This chain links TRBV7-2 with TRBJ1-2, with 7 bases identical to TRBD1. J lost 5 bases, V lost 4 bases, and 16 bases had no gene match. This CDR3 region has 17 residues. The germline gives CDR1 SGHTA, CDR2 FQGNSA. CDR3 sequence (DNA): TGTGCCAGCAGCTCCCCCACGAAGCCGACAGGGAGGTATGGCTACACCTTC. As protein: CASSSPTKPTGRYGYTF.

V usage is TRBV7-3 and J usage is TRBJ2-1, with D unresolved. Per germline, CDR1 SGHTA and CDR2 FQGTGA. The CDR3 contains 14 residues. Trimming pared 2 bases from V and 2 bases from J, leaving 7 bases between. This CDR3 reads CASSLDSTYNEQFF. The DNA for the CDR3 is TGTGCCAGCAGCTTAGACTCTACCTACAATGAGCAGTTCTTC. Drawing the rest from reference TRBV7-3 and TRBJ2-1, the complete variable domain is GAGVSQTPSNKVTEKGKYVELRCDPISGHTALYWYRQSLGQGPEFLIYFQGTGAADDSGLPNDRFFAVRPEGSVSTLKIQRTERGDSAVYLCASSLDSTYNEQFFGPGTRLTVL.